Following are 15 T cell receptor beta chains from one sample sequenced in a study of CD4+ T cells in melanoma. Here immunoSEQ multiplex PCR was the method, and the copy in TCRdb shows in-frame clones only, minus some. Here the sample spans tens of thousands of clones, more than 65% being singletons. Sequencing used cells from a culture (not recorded whether cultured in vitro). The receptors shown here come from a human donor with melanoma.

This rearrangement joins TRBV4-1 to TRBJ2-1, with TRBD1 as a possible D gene (8 bases). Germline assignment: CDR1 MGHRA and CDR2 YSYEKL. The CDR3 is made up of 16 amino acids. V was pared by 1 base and J by 12 bases, with 22 bases between. In DNA form, the CDR3 reads TGCGCCAGCAGCCAAGCTATTGTTACGAACAGGGGGGGGCAGTTCTTC. Amino acids: CASSQAIVTNRGGQFF.

Only one count was recorded for this clone. This chain connects TRBV6-5 to TRBJ1-1; D gene uncertain. Deletions cut 6 bases from V and 2 bases from J, with 10 bases between. The CDR3 sequence is 13 residues long. Germline values: CDR1 MNHEY, CDR2 SVGAGI. CDR3 DNA: TGTGCCAGCAGCCTCTCTGAAAACACTGAAGCTTTCTTT. Translating it yields CASSLSENTEAFF.

This sequence joins TRBV9 and TRBJ1-2; TRBD1 matches at 7 bases. The V gene's germline CDR1 is SGDLS and CDR2 YYNGEE. J was trimmed by 7 bases and V by 3 bases; bases with no gene match: 9. This CDR3 is built from 14 residues. The CDR3 bases are TGTGCCAGCAGCGCGGACAGGTCGCTTGGTGGCTACACCTTC. Translation gives CASSADRSLGGYTF.

V usage is TRBV6-5 and J usage is TRBJ1-2; D not resolved. The length of the CDR3 is 14 residues. Looked up from germline, CDR1 is MNHEY and CDR2 is SVGAGI. Trimming removed 5 bases at V and 4 bases at J, with 14 bases between. CDR3 residues: CASSPAVRTYGYTF. The DNA for the CDR3 is TGTGCCAGCAGTCCTGCGGTGCGGACCTATGGCTACACCTTC.

The chain recombines TRBV10-2 with TRBJ2-5; maybe TRBD1 (5 bases). CDR1 and CDR2 (germline): WSHSY, SAAADI. The CDR3 is 14 residues long. The V end lost 3 bases, the J end lost 5 bases, and 13 bases lay between the germline ends. The chain's CDR3 is CASSEAGIRETQYF. The CDR3 region has the DNA TGCGCCAGCAGTGAAGCAGGGATACGGGAGACCCAGTACTTC.

The chain couples TRBV18 to TRBJ2-5; TRBD1 matches at 7 bases. V was pared by 2 bases and J by 11 bases, with 17 bases of the junction left unmatched. The V gene's germline CDR1 is KGHSH and CDR2 LQKENI. CDR3 size: 16 residues. The CDR3: CASSPLLGTAGEVQYF. CDR3 coding DNA: TGTGCCAGCTCACCATTGCTGGGGACAGCTGGCGAGGTGCAGTACTTC.

V and J are TRBV6-5 and TRBJ1-1; TRBD1 matches 9 bases. The CDR3 covers 14 residues. Germline CDR1 MNHEY, CDR2 SVGAGI. The junction had 8 bases not matched to a gene; V was cut back by 8 bases and J by 4 bases. The CDR3 DNA reads as TGTGCCAGCGTCTTCCGACAGGGGGTCACTGAAGCTTTCTTT. Translated, it gives CASVFRQGVTEAFF.

This clone was seen only a few times. The rearrangement joins TRBV29-1 to TRBJ1-3, with D hard to call. This CDR3 has 12 amino acids. Per the germline V gene, CDR1 is SQVTM and CDR2 is ANQGSEA. V lost 6 bases and J 0 bases, leaving 6 bases between the germline ends. For the CDR3, the DNA is TGCAGCGTCCAGAGCTCTGGAAACACCATATATTTT. Its translation is CSVQSSGNTIYF. The full variable domain, completed using reference TRBV29-1 and TRBJ1-3, is SAVISQKPSRDICQRGTSLTIQCQVDSQVTMMFWYRQQPGQSLTLIATANQGSEATYESGFVIDKFPISRPNLTFSTLTVSNMSPEDSSIYLCSVQSSGNTIYFGEGSWLTVV.

The rearrangement uses TRBV5-1 and TRBJ2-5; no reliable D call. Trimming shortened V by 4 bases and J by 2 bases, and 12 bases separated the two germline ends. CDR1 SGHRS and CDR2 YFSETQ come from the germline V gene. CDR3 length: 14 amino acids. The CDR3 spells CASSLTSLQETQYF. CDR3 DNA: TGCGCCAGCAGCCTCACAAGCTTGCAAGAGACCCAGTACTTC. Looking up the rest from reference TRBV5-1 and TRBJ2-5 gives the full variable domain: KAGVTQTPRYLIKTRGQQVTLSCSPISGHRSVSWYQQTPGQGLQFLFEYFSETQRNKGNFPGRFSGRQFSNSRSEMNVSTLELGDSALYLCASSLTSLQETQYFGPGTRLLVL.

This clone was observed a handful of times. The rearrangement links TRBV7-3 to TRBJ2-5; a possible D gene is TRBD2 (6 bases). Trimming took 5 bases from V and 4 from J, leaving 17 bases between them. The CDR3 has 15 amino acids. In germline, CDR1 is SGHTA, CDR2 FQGTGA. CDR3 residues: CASSLTPFGGETQYF. The CDR3 DNA follows: TGTGCCAGCAGCCTGACCCCCTTCGGGGGAGAGACCCAGTACTTC.

The genes are TRBV16 and TRBJ2-3; D possibly corresponds to TRBD2 (6 bases). Deletions cut 1 base from V and 5 bases from J, with 7 bases between. Germline values: CDR1 KGHSY, CDR2 FQNENV. This CDR3 has 13 amino acids. CDR3 sequence reads: CASSQFGGDTQYF. CDR3 in DNA: TGTGCCAGCAGCCAATTCGGGGGAGATACGCAGTATTTT. The whole variable domain, remainder taken from reference TRBV16 and TRBJ2-3, is GEEVAQTPKHLVRGEGQKAKLYCAPIKGHSYVFWYQQVLKNEFKFLISFQNENVFDETGMPKERFSAKCLPNSPCSLEIQATKLEDSAVYFCASSQFGGDTQYFGPGTRLTVL.

In regard to this clone: Other DNA variants within this sample encode the same CDR3. The chain carries TRBV20-1 and TRBJ1-1; D unclear. The CDR3 loop spans 11 amino acids. CDR1 DFQATT and CDR2 SNEGSKA come from the germline V gene (reference sequence). V was clipped by 0 bases and J by 1 base, with 0 bases between them. The CDR3 loop reads CSARENTEAFF. The CDR3, as DNA: TGCAGTGCTAGAGAGAACACTGAAGCTTTCTTT.

The rearrangement uses TRBV5-1 and TRBJ2-2; 7 nucleotides line up with TRBD1. Germline values: CDR1 SGHRS, CDR2 YFSETQ. Trimming removed 4 bases from V and 3 bases from J; junction bases left unmatched: 6. The CDR3 is made up of 15 amino acids. This CDR3 reads CASSPGQAHTGELFF. In nucleotides, the CDR3 is TGCGCCAGCAGCCCCGGACAGGCTCACACCGGGGAGCTGTTTTTT.

The table lists this clone with a few counts. This chain links TRBV30 with TRBJ1-2, with D possibly being TRBD1 (6 bases). This CDR3 has 14 residues. The germline gives CDR1 GTSNPN, CDR2 SVGIG (reference sequence). Trimming removed 7 bases at V and 4 bases at J, with 19 bases between. The CDR3 bases are TGTGCCTTTCCTCGGGGGGGCCCGCTCTATGGCTACACCTTC. Translation gives CAFPRGGPLYGYTF.

As regards this clone: Its ends do not fully match the called genes, so a read error is possible. The chain is built from TRBV14 and TRBJ1-2; D remains unclear. Germline-derived CDR1 and CDR2 are SGHDN and FVKESK. The CDR3 contains 15 residues. The CDR3 nucleotides are TGTGCCAGCAGCCAAGTTCCATCTCCGCTTAACTACCCGGTCTTC. Its protein is CASSQVPSPLNYPVF.